The clone carrying this TCR beta chain was observed many times. Its specificity is not known. The sample originates from a study of T cells in Graves' hyperthyroidism and ophthalmopathy. Study information: Upon initial diagnosis and before any treatment, peripheral blood was collected. Whole-study findings and limits: Progression to ophthalmopathy was predicted a median of roughly 6.5 months early.

TCR beta CDR3 regions were amplified from RNA. A first-round RT-PCR of the TCR CDR3 used the HTBI primer set. TCRdb reprocessed the multiplex PCR reads with MiXCR, giving one entry per CDR3 protein. The repertoire holds about 290,000 distinct CDR3 sequences, over 12% seen once, with 30% to 35% in the top ten. For the diagnoses, clinical symptoms, serum thyroxine and TRAb, thyroid ultrasound and orbital computed tomography were used. The study collected blood at first hyperthyroidism diagnosis, before any ophthalmopathy symptoms arose. The CDR3 loop spans 17 amino acids. Per germline, CDR1 SGHAT and CDR2 FQNNGV. Trimming removed 1 base from V and 2 bases from J; junction bases left unmatched: 10.

This TCR came from a woman between 45 and 60 years old with Graves' hyperthyroidism that later progressed to Graves' ophthalmopathy. V gene TRBV11-2 combines with J gene TRBJ2-7, with 8 nucleotides matching TRBD1. The specimen sequenced was blood. Here the CDR3 reads CASSLGPGTGVPYEQYF. For the CDR3, the DNA is TGTGCCAGCAGCTTAGGGCCCGGGACAGGAGTCCCCTACGAGCAGTACTTC.